Sequencing of this T cell receptor (beta chain) was carried out in a study of CD8+ T cells in alopecia areata. Overall study context: Those treated were given oral tofacitinib at 5 to 10 mg twice daily.

Trimming removed 2 bases from V and 0 bases from J, with 2 bases in between. The CDR3 covers 14 residues. Germline V CDR1 and CDR2: SGHVS, FNYEAQ. Extraction of RNA preceded its reverse transcription into cDNA, which served as the sequencing template. TCRdb's copy holds only in-frame clones and misses some; the assay was immunoSEQ multiplex PCR. The sample lists almost 250,000 clones, less than 80% occurring once. Whole-study findings and limits: Scalp data also include sequences from resident alphabeta T cells of normal skin.

Alopecia areata patients gave lesional scalp punch biopsies and peripheral blood samples. A remark on this clone: Its cognate antigen is unknown.

The sequencing used CD4+ T cells sorted from blood, collected at week 0. The rearrangement links TRBV7-6 to TRBJ2-6; D uncertain. This clonotype originated in a human donor with alopecia areata. The CDR3 spells CASSLFSGANVLTF. Written as DNA, the CDR3 is TGTGCCAGCAGCTTATTCTCTGGGGCCAACGTCCTGACTTTC.